This TCR beta chain comes out of a study of cytomegalovirus exposure and HLA in healthy donors. Study findings and constraints: From TCR beta sequences, most subjects' HLA-A and HLA-B alleles were reportedly predicted accurately.

60 Vbeta and 13 Jbeta primers were used in PCR. Measured with immunoSEQ multiplex PCR; TCRdb has only the in-frame clones, and not every one. The sample has about 200,000 clones; roughly 85% are singletons. As regards this clone: Its antigen is unidentified.

The sample comprised PBMCs. The source is a woman aged 18-35 years in good health and CMV-seronegative.

CDR3 protein: CASSQDSIAGVYEQYF. In DNA form, the CDR3 reads TGCGCCAGCAGCCAAGATAGCATAGCGGGCGTTTACGAGCAGTACTTC. The gene calls are TRBV4-3 and TRBJ2-7; 7 bases are shared with TRBD2. The CDR3 covers 16 residues. Germline V lookup: CDR1 LGHNA, CDR2 YSLEER. The J segment lost 4 bases and the V segment lost 0 bases, leaving 9 bases of the junction unmatched.